Listed here is a single T cell receptor (beta chain). The data originate from a study of blood T cell repertoires in COVID-19. Study-level information: The United States, Italy and Spain were the sources of the acute and convalescent COVID-19 samples. The cDNA or gDNA used as material had been derived from T cells, B-cell-depleted T cells, or PBMCs.

TCRdb keeps only in-frame clones here, not all; method: immunoSEQ multiplex PCR. The table shows about 220,000 clones, with roughly 82% occurring only once. Germline V gene data show CDR1 as MNHEY and CDR2 as SMNVEV (reference sequence). J gave up 2 bases and V 6 bases, and 2 bases lay outside the gene matches. The CDR3 sequence is 13 residues long. This receptor was taken from a woman aged 70-85 years with acute or convalescent COVID-19. This chain links TRBV27 with TRBJ2-7, with 9 bases that match TRBD2. Material for sequencing was peripheral blood. In DNA form, the CDR3 reads TGTGCCAGCAGGAGCGGGGGGACCTACGAGCAGTACTTC. The encoded protein is CASRSGGTYEQYF.